This T cell receptor (beta chain) was found in a study of early T cells in non-severe SARS-CoV-2 infection. Study summary: Sequencing was performed on bulk RNA from unsorted whole blood, leaving chains unpaired.

Unique molecular identifiers were affixed to single, distinct cDNA molecules. Via MiXCR, TCRdb re-called the 5' RACE reads, giving one row per CDR3 protein. This sample has 50,000 or so distinct CDR3 sequences, with about 8.2% found just once. The TCR was taken from an adult who was a healthcare worker with PCR-confirmed SARS-CoV-2 infection or an uninfected control (not recorded which). Material for sequencing was whole blood.

The CDR3 DNA follows: TGTGCCAGCAGTTACGAGGCCAGCGCTAACTATGGCTACACCTTC. Amino acid sequence: CASSYEASANYGYTF. The chain couples TRBV6-6 to TRBJ1-2; D not resolved. Germline V gene lookup returns CDR1 MNHNY and CDR2 SVGAGI (reference sequence). V was cut by 2 bases and J by 0 bases, with 10 bases left in between. This CDR3 contains 15 residues.